These 29 T cell receptor beta chains were sequenced from one sample in a study of Ad26.COV2.S vaccination and SARS-CoV-2 variants. Assay: immunoSEQ multiplex PCR; the TCRdb copy retains only in-frame clones and omits some. Of approximately 410,000 clones in the sample, around 89% were seen once. Treatment described: about 20 received Ad26.COV2.S at low or high dose, single or two shots; about 5 received placebo; per-sample allocation not given. The investigators took samples on day 63 after the first vaccine or placebo injection. This sample comprised peripheral blood, obtained in a trial of Ad26.COV2.S vaccine versus placebo. The source of these receptors is a person aged 18-65 years who received the Ad26.COV2.S COVID-19 vaccine or a placebo.

The chain employs TRBV6-5 and TRBJ2-7; D gene unclear. The CDR3 loop spans 13 amino acids. Deletions cut 6 bases from V and 2 bases from J, with 11 bases between. Germline lookup yields CDR1 MNHEY and CDR2 SVGAGI. The CDR3: CASRSLVPYEQYF. In nucleotides, the CDR3 is TGTGCCAGCAGAAGCCTTGTACCCTACGAGCAGTACTTC.

V gene TRBV28 combines with J gene TRBJ2-1; 10 nucleotides match TRBD1. Trimming took 6 bases from V and 4 from J; bases not matched to a gene: 9. This CDR3 has 16 residues. CDR1 is MDHEN, CDR2 SYDVKM, per germline. CDR3 in DNA: TGTGCCAGCAGGGATATCGGGACAGGGGATTACAATGAGCAGTTCTTC. Protein: CASRDIGTGDYNEQFF.

The genes are TRBV18 and TRBJ2-7, with 13 bases fitting TRBD2. The CDR3 contains 17 residues. The V segment lost 3 bases and the J segment 2 bases; nucleotides outside the gene matches: 7. The germline gives CDR1 KGHSH, CDR2 LQKENI. CDR3 nucleotides: TGTGCCAGCTCACCCCCCGGGACTAGCGGGAACCCCTACGAGCAGTACTTC. Residues: CASSPPGTSGNPYEQYF.

The chain employs TRBV6-1 and TRBJ1-2; 12 bases line up with TRBD1. CDR1 and CDR2 (germline): MNHNS, SASEGT. This CDR3 spans 16 amino acids. Trimming at V came to 2 bases and at J to 6 bases, leaving 7 bases not matched to a gene. The CDR3 protein is CASSELSGTGGHGYTF. The DNA of the CDR3 is TGTGCCAGCAGTGAACTTTCCGGGACAGGGGGCCATGGCTACACCTTC.

The chain carries TRBV19 and TRBJ2-2; the match to TRBD2 covers 8 bases. Germline V gene sequence: CDR1 LNHDA, CDR2 SQIVND (reference sequence). The CDR3 is 17 amino acids. Trimming removed 1 base from V and 4 bases from J; junction bases left unmatched: 8. CDR3 amino acids: CASSIGRLAGVTGELFF. Here the CDR3 DNA reads TGTGCCAGTAGTATAGGGCGGCTAGCGGGTGTCACCGGGGAGCTGTTTTTT.

The J gene is TRBJ1-2, the V gene TRBV4-1; D gene unclear. Deletions cut 2 bases from V and 4 bases from J, with 11 bases between. This CDR3 spans 14 amino acids. Germline CDR1 is MGHRA and CDR2 is YSYEKL. The CDR3 loop reads CASSQSEDSYGYTF. The CDR3 DNA is TGCGCCAGCAGCCAATCCGAGGATAGCTATGGCTACACCTTC.

The chain uses TRBV7-9 and TRBJ2-1; D is ambiguous. There are 16 residues in the CDR3. Trimming left V 5 bases short and J 5 bases short, with 19 bases between. CDR1 SEHNR and CDR2 FQNEAQ come from the germline V gene (reference sequence). The CDR3 loop is CASSPPRRPLNNEQFF. CDR3 DNA sequence: TGTGCCAGCAGCCCCCCGAGGCGTCCGCTAAACAATGAGCAGTTCTTC.

CDR3 region: CAWSESDQYGYTF. For the CDR3, the DNA is TGTGCCTGGAGTGAGTCAGACCAATATGGCTACACCTTC. The chain carries TRBV30 and TRBJ1-2; unclear D gene. The CDR3 covers 13 residues. CDR1 is GTSNPN, CDR2 SVGIG, per germline (reference sequence). V lost 1 base to trimming and J lost 5 bases, with 11 bases between them. Full variable domain (rest looked up from reference TRBV30 and TRBJ1-2): SQTIHQWPATLVQPVGSPLSLECTVEGTSNPNLYWYRQAAGRGLQLLFYSVGIGQISSEVPQNLSASRPQDRQFILSSKKLLLSDSGFYLCAWSESDQYGYTFGSGTRLTVV.

The CDR3 sequence is CASSLSHSDGYTF. The CDR3 DNA follows: TGTGCCAGCAGTTTAAGCCATAGCGATGGCTACACCTTC. The chain links TRBV12-3 or TRBV12-4 to TRBJ1-2; D gene ambiguous. Between the trimmed V and J ends, which lost 2 bases and 6 bases, there was a span of 10 bases. This CDR3 has 13 residues.

The chain combines TRBV5-4 with TRBJ2-1; 13 bases agree with TRBD2. This CDR3 contains 14 residues. The V gene's germline CDR1 is SGHNT and CDR2 YYREEE (reference sequence). The J segment lost 8 bases and the V segment lost 7 bases, leaving 6 bases of the junction unmatched. In DNA, the CDR3 is TGTGCCAGCCAACTAGCGGGGGGGCGTGATGAGCAGTTCTTC. The encoded protein is CASQLAGGRDEQFF.

V gene TRBV29-1 combines with J gene TRBJ2-2; TRBD1 agrees at 7 bases. The germline gives CDR1 SQVTM, CDR2 ANQGSEA. The CDR3 runs to 15 residues. The V and J ends lost 7 bases and 2 bases, in that order; junction bases with no gene match: 10. For the CDR3, the DNA is TGCAGCGCTGTTGAGTGGGACAGCAACACCGGGGAGCTGTTTTTT. This translates into CSAVEWDSNTGELFF.

The chain uses TRBV5-3 and TRBJ2-5, with 11 nucleotides matching TRBD2. TRBV5-3 is identified as an open reading frame with a role that is uncertain. This CDR3 is built from 18 residues. V dropped 1 base and J dropped 5; count of bases not matched to a gene: 13. The chain's CDR3 is CARSLKPSGGISMETQYF. The CDR3 nucleotides read TGTGCCAGAAGCTTGAAGCCTAGCGGGGGGATAAGTATGGAGACCCAGTACTTC.

The sample holds one count of this clone. The chain employs TRBV28 and TRBJ1-5; D remains ambiguous. Trimming removed 8 bases from V and 4 bases from J, with 12 bases in between. CDR1 and CDR2 from the germline V gene are MDHEN and SYDVKM. This CDR3 is built from 13 residues. The CDR3, as DNA: TGTGCCAGCGGAGGGTACGATAATCAGCCCCAGCATTTT. Translating it yields CASGGYDNQPQHF.

The rearrangement links TRBV19 to TRBJ2-1; no definite D call. Germline values: CDR1 LNHDA, CDR2 SQIVND (reference sequence). Trimming shortened V by 5 bases and J by 8 bases, and 10 bases separated the two germline ends. The CDR3 runs 12 residues. The CDR3 nucleotides read TGTGCCAGTAGTCCTCACAGAGATGAGCAGTTCTTC. It encodes CASSPHRDEQFF. Supplemented by reference TRBV19 and TRBJ2-1, the full variable domain reads DGGITQSPKYLFRKEGQNVTLSCEQNLNHDAMYWYRQDPGQGLRLIYYSQIVNDFQKGDIAEGYSVSREKKESFPLTVTSAQKNPTAFYLCASSPHRDEQFFGPGTRLTVL.

The V and J genes are TRBV19 and TRBJ2-5, with 9 bases identical to TRBD2. Trimming removed 6 bases from V and 7 bases from J; junction bases left unmatched: 9. Germline CDR1 is LNHDA and CDR2 is SQIVND (reference sequence). The CDR3 covers 14 residues. CDR3 DNA: TGTGCCAGTAGCGAACGACTAGCGGCCGGGACCCAGTACTTC. Residues: CASSERLAAGTQYF.

This rearrangement joins TRBV5-1 to TRBJ2-1, with a possible D match to TRBD2 (5 bases). The CDR3 length is 16 residues. Trimming shortened V by 2 bases and J by 0 bases, and 12 bases separated the two germline ends. The germline gives CDR1 SGHRS, CDR2 YFSETQ. The CDR3 sequence is CASSLGLLYSYNEQFF. The DNA of the CDR3 is TGCGCCAGCAGCTTAGGACTCCTCTACTCCTACAATGAGCAGTTCTTC.

The CDR3 sequence: CASSSTGVGYGYTF. As DNA, the CDR3 is TGTGCCAGCAGCTCGACAGGGGTTGGCTATGGCTACACCTTC. The chain uses TRBV11-2 and TRBJ1-2; 8 bases agree with TRBD1. The CDR3 has 14 amino acids. The germline CDR1 and CDR2 sequences are SGHAT and FQNNGV. With V trimmed by 4 bases and J by 4 bases, 5 bases remained unmatched.

A single count supports this clone. This chain uses TRBV5-1 with TRBJ2-7, with 9 bases aligning to TRBD1. V lost 0 bases, J lost 6 bases, and 7 bases stayed unmatched. Per germline, CDR1 SGHRS and CDR2 YFSETQ. The CDR3 is 15 amino acids. For the CDR3, the DNA is TGCGCCAGCAGCTTGGCTGGGACAGGGTATGGCGAGCAGTACTTC. The encoded protein is CASSLAGTGYGEQYF.

This chain joins TRBV27 and TRBJ1-1; D is uncertain. Germline CDR1 and CDR2: MNHEY and SMNVEV (reference sequence). The CDR3 contains 13 residues. Trimming took 0 bases from V and 2 from J, leaving 4 bases between them. The CDR3 here is CASSLSYNTEAFF. The CDR3 DNA follows: TGTGCCAGCAGTTTATCCTACAACACTGAAGCTTTCTTT.

The CDR3 is CASSHHRDVRRFAGTDTQYF. The DNA of the CDR3 is TGCGCCAGCAGTCACCACAGGGACGTGAGAAGGTTCGCTGGCACAGATACGCAGTATTTT. J is TRBJ2-3 and V is TRBV23-1; perhaps TRBD1 as D (6 bases). TRBV23-1 is placed among ORFs of uncertain function. This CDR3 spans 20 amino acids. V was pared by 3 bases and J by 1 base, with 26 bases between.

The chain uses TRBV11-2 and TRBJ2-2; TRBD1 matches at 7 bases. The germline V gene encodes CDR1 SGHAT and CDR2 FQNNGV. The CDR3 length is 15 residues. V trimming: 7 bases; J trimming: 3 bases; junction bases outside the gene matches: 8. The CDR3 DNA sequence: TGTGCCAGCAACCCGGGACAGAGTTACACCGGGGAGCTGTTTTTT. Translating gives CASNPGQSYTGELFF.

This clone has a single count. The chain links TRBV6-5 to TRBJ1-5; D call uncertain. CDR1 MNHEY and CDR2 SVGAGI come from the germline V gene. The CDR3 has 14 amino acids. V was trimmed by 7 bases and J by 8 bases, leaving 18 bases between them. CDR3 in amino acids: CASNFPGEEKPQHF. The CDR3 coding sequence is TGTGCCAGCAATTTCCCCGGGGAGGAAAAGCCCCAGCATTTT.

V and J are TRBV11-2 and TRBJ2-5; weak D call: TRBD1 (6 bases). CDR1 and CDR2 from the germline V gene are SGHAT and FQNNGV. The CDR3 runs to 16 residues. V gave up 3 bases and J gave up 6 bases, with 20 bases separating them. CDR3 coding DNA: TGTGCCAGCAGCTTCACTCCAGGGGTAGGGGTGAAGACCCAGTACTTC. Encoded protein: CASSFTPGVGVKTQYF.

V and J are TRBV5-1 and TRBJ1-2; no reliable D call. This CDR3 has 14 residues. Germline CDR1 SGHRS, CDR2 YFSETQ. Trimming pared 0 bases from V and 3 bases from J, leaving 9 bases between. DNA for the CDR3: TGCGCCAGCAGCTTGGAGGGTATGGACTATGGCTACACCTTC. Translated: CASSLEGMDYGYTF.

The chain couples TRBV19 to TRBJ1-5; 9 bases line up with TRBD1. CDR1 is LNHDA and CDR2 is SQIVND in the germline V gene (reference sequence). The CDR3 covers 15 residues. V dropped 5 bases and J dropped 4; count of bases not matched to a gene: 6. The CDR3 sequence: CASSPGTGLNQPQHF. The DNA for the CDR3 is TGTGCCAGTAGTCCCGGGACAGGGCTTAATCAGCCCCAGCATTTT.

The chain combines TRBV9 with TRBJ2-3, with D maybe TRBD2 (5 bases). CDR3 length equals 15 residues. The V end was cut by 2 bases, the J end by 2 bases, with 12 bases between. The germline CDR1 and CDR2 sequences are SGDLS and YYNGEE. The CDR3: CASSVGVRATDTQYF. As DNA, the CDR3 is TGTGCCAGCAGCGTCGGGGTGAGGGCCACAGATACGCAGTATTTT.

The J gene is TRBJ2-1, the V gene TRBV7-9; D is unclear. Trimming took 1 base from V and 0 from J, leaving 7 bases between them. Germline V lookup: CDR1 SEHNR, CDR2 FQNEAQ (reference sequence). The CDR3 sequence is 15 residues long. This CDR3 is CASSLVAPSYNEQFF. The CDR3 DNA follows: TGTGCCAGCAGCTTAGTGGCCCCCTCCTACAATGAGCAGTTCTTC. The full variable domain, its missing parts supplied by reference TRBV7-9 and TRBJ2-1, is DTGVSQNPRHKITKRGQNVTFRCDPISEHNRLYWYRQTLGQGPEFLTYFQNEAQLEKSRLLSDRFSAERPKGSFSTLEIQRTEQGDSAMYLCASSLVAPSYNEQFFGPGTRLTVL.

The V gene is TRBV6-5, the J gene TRBJ2-7; D may be TRBD1 (6 bases). The CDR3 runs to 13 residues. Trimming shortened V by 10 bases and J by 5 bases, and 18 bases separated the two germline ends. Germline V gene data show CDR1 as MNHEY and CDR2 as SVGAGI. The chain's CDR3 is CATWGHLKNEQYF. The CDR3, as DNA: TGTGCCACATGGGGGCACCTGAAAAACGAGCAGTACTTC.

This sequence joins TRBV5-1 and TRBJ2-4; perhaps TRBD2 as D (5 bases). CDR1 and CDR2 from the germline V gene are SGHRS and YFSETQ. Trimming cost V 0 bases and J 0 bases, with 10 bases left between them. The CDR3 extends over 16 amino acids. The CDR3, as DNA: TGCGCCAGCAGCTTGGAAGGAGGCCTAGCCAAAAACATTCAGTACTTC. This sequence encodes CASSLEGGLAKNIQYF.